This passage covers 27 T cell receptor beta chains from one sample sequenced in a study of response to subunit inactivated influenza vaccine. TCRdb re-called the RT-PCR reads with MiXCR, one entry per CDR3 protein. This sample has about 480,000 distinct CDR3 sequences; 10% to 15% occur once, and the top ten carry about 12%. The specimen comprised PBMCs from blood, sampled 40 to 50 days after vaccination. These receptor sequences come from a man in his fifties or sixties who received an inactivated influenza vaccine.

The CDR3 sequence is CASSASGVQETQYF. Here the CDR3 DNA reads TGTGCCAGCAGCGCCTCAGGAGTCCAAGAGACCCAGTACTTC. The gene calls are TRBV9 and TRBJ2-5; D ambiguous. The CDR3 has 14 residues. Trimming took off 3 bases at V and 1 base at J, with 10 bases between the two ends. Germline CDR1 and CDR2: SGDLS and YYNGEE.

The V and J genes are TRBV6-2 or TRBV6-3 and TRBJ2-4, with D possibly TRBD2 on 7 matching bases. The CDR3 covers 19 residues. The ends were cut back, 6 bases at V and 2 bases at J, with 26 bases in the middle. CDR1 and CDR2 (germline): MNHEY, SVGEGT. CDR3 protein: CASSTPSRGGSFSKNIQYF. The CDR3 DNA sequence: TGTGCCAGCAGCACTCCCTCCAGGGGCGGGAGTTTCTCCAAAAACATTCAGTACTTC.

The chain uses TRBV20-1 and TRBJ1-5; the match to TRBD1 covers 7 bases. Germline-derived CDR1 and CDR2 are DFQATT and SNEGSKA (reference sequence). V lost 6 bases, J lost 5 bases, and 7 bases stayed unmatched. The CDR3 has 13 residues. Here the CDR3 reads CSAPGQRYQPQHF. The CDR3 bases are TGCAGTGCCCCGGGACAGCGATATCAGCCCCAGCATTTT.

This clonotype was recorded a few times. V usage is TRBV5-1 and J usage is TRBJ1-1, with a possible D match to TRBD1 (5 bases). Germline V CDR1 and CDR2: SGHRS, YFSETQ. V lost 4 bases and J lost 6, with 16 bases in between. This CDR3 has 14 amino acids. The CDR3: CASSPSSGGSEAFF. Here the CDR3 DNA reads TGCGCCAGCAGCCCCAGCTCCGGGGGTTCTGAAGCTTTCTTT. The whole variable domain, remainder taken from reference TRBV5-1 and TRBJ1-1, is KAGVTQTPRYLIKTRGQQVTLSCSPISGHRSVSWYQQTPGQGLQFLFEYFSETQRNKGNFPGRFSGRQFSNSRSEMNVSTLELGDSALYLCASSPSSGGSEAFFGQGTRLTVV.

The chain carries TRBV5-1 and TRBJ1-1; no definite D call. V was shortened by 1 base and J by 5 bases, with 15 bases between the two germline ends. Germline V gives CDR1 SGHRS, CDR2 YFSETQ. The length of the CDR3 is 15 residues. CDR3 DNA sequence: TGCGCCAGCAGCTTGAGCAATGTGCTTAAGACTGAAGCTTTCTTT. Translating gives CASSLSNVLKTEAFF.

This clonotype was recorded a few times. The chain uses TRBV6-2 or TRBV6-3 and TRBJ2-7; 8 bases match TRBD1. The CDR3 has 15 residues. Losses at the gene ends were 2 bases for V and 2 bases for J; bases not matched to a gene: 5. From germline, CDR1 is MNHEY and CDR2 SVGEGT. CDR3 sequence: CASSYGQGATYEQYF. In DNA form, the CDR3 reads TGTGCCAGCAGTTACGGGCAGGGGGCCACCTACGAGCAGTACTTC.

J is TRBJ2-1 and V is TRBV29-1; 10 nucleotides match TRBD2. Germline CDR1 SQVTM, CDR2 ANQGSEA. The junction had 11 bases not matched to a gene; V was cut back by 2 bases and J by 10 bases. CDR3 length: 15 amino acids. The CDR3 protein is CSVETWTSGQGEQFF. CDR3 nucleotides: TGCAGCGTTGAAACTTGGACTAGCGGTCAAGGCGAGCAGTTCTTC.

This clonotype was found a few times. The CDR3 is CASSSCIGTGRCEQYF. The CDR3 nucleotides read TGTGCCAGCAGCTCCTGCATCGGGACAGGGCGCTGCGAGCAGTACTTC. The gene calls are TRBV6-1 and TRBJ2-7; 9 nucleotides match TRBD1. Germline V CDR1 and CDR2: MNHNS, SASEGT. V gave up 6 bases and J gave up 6 bases; unmatched junction bases: 15. This CDR3 spans 16 amino acids.

This clonotype was counted between two and nine times. The rearrangement joins TRBV7-2 to TRBJ2-2; 8 bases agree with TRBD2. The CDR3 is made up of 16 amino acids. Germline CDR1 and CDR2: SGHTA and FQGNSA. The V segment lost 5 bases and the J segment 2 bases; nucleotides outside the gene matches: 7. Here the CDR3 DNA reads TGTGCCAGCAGCCCGGGAGGGGGTCGAAACACCGGGGAGCTGTTTTTT. This translates into CASSPGGGRNTGELFF.

The genes are TRBV11-2 and TRBJ2-6; 8 bases align to TRBD1. The CDR3 covers 20 residues. V trimming: 5 bases; J trimming: 0 bases; junction bases outside the gene matches: 15. Germline CDR1 is SGHAT and CDR2 is FQNNGV. The CDR3 loop reads CASSPFPSTGEDSGANVLTF. For the CDR3, the DNA is TGTGCCAGCAGCCCTTTTCCCTCGACAGGGGAAGACTCTGGGGCCAACGTCCTGACTTTC.

Worth noting for this clonotype: A much larger clone sits a single nucleotide away, making a read error possible. The CDR3 DNA reads as TGTGCCAGCAGCTTCCCGGGGGCAACTAATGAAAACCTGTTTTTT. It yields the protein CASSFPGATNENLFF. The gene calls are TRBV11-2 and TRBJ1-4; weak D call: TRBD1 (6 bases). This CDR3 is built from 15 residues. Germline lookup yields CDR1 SGHAT and CDR2 FQNNGV.

The chain has TRBV20-1 and TRBJ2-5; 10 bases are a match to TRBD2. Germline loops: CDR1 DFQATT, CDR2 SNEGSKA (reference sequence). The CDR3 is 16 amino acids. The V and J ends lost 1 base and 1 base, in that order; junction bases with no gene match: 6. The CDR3 loop is CSARGGSGRTQETQYF. CDR3 nucleotide sequence: TGCAGTGCTAGAGGGGGTAGCGGGAGGACCCAAGAGACCCAGTACTTC.

The chain uses TRBV5-5 and TRBJ2-7; 10 bases match TRBD1. Germline V gene sequence: CDR1 SGHKS, CDR2 YYEKEE (reference sequence). This CDR3 contains 16 residues. Losses at the gene ends were 1 base for V and 4 bases for J; bases not matched to a gene: 8. The CDR3 sequence: CASSLHDRGREYEQYF. The CDR3 DNA is TGTGCCAGCAGCTTGCACGACAGGGGGCGCGAATACGAGCAGTACTTC.

This clonotype turned up a few times. V and J are TRBV18 and TRBJ1-5; D may be TRBD1 (6 bases). Trimming pared 6 bases from V and 0 bases from J, leaving 12 bases between. The germline gives CDR1 KGHSH, CDR2 LQKENI. This CDR3 spans 15 amino acids. CDR3 DNA: TGTGCCAGCTCTCTCGGACAGATTAGCAATCAGCCCCAGCATTTT. It codes for CASSLGQISNQPQHF.

In its sample, this clonotype was seen a few times. The V gene is TRBV5-5, the J gene TRBJ2-5; D unresolved. The CDR3 totals 14 residues. The germline V gene encodes CDR1 SGHKS and CDR2 YYEKEE (reference sequence). V lost 5 bases and J 5 bases, leaving 16 bases between the germline ends. CDR3 nucleotides: TGTGCCAGCAGTCGCGACTGGAGCTCCGAGACCCAGTACTTC. Its translation is CASSRDWSSETQYF.

Many counts were recorded for this clonotype. V and J are TRBV10-3 and TRBJ1-3; D not certain. The CDR3 has 15 residues. Germline V CDR1 and CDR2: ENHRY, SYGVKD. Deletions cut 4 bases from V and 1 base from J, with 11 bases between. DNA of the CDR3: TGTGCCATCAGTGCGGTGGAAAGGTCTGGAAACACCATATATTTT. Translating it yields CAISAVERSGNTIYF.

This clonotype was seen a handful of times. This chain connects TRBV12-3 or TRBV12-4 to TRBJ1-2, with D hard to call. The CDR3 runs 14 residues. V lost 6 bases and J lost 1, with 12 bases in between. The CDR3 region has the DNA TGTGCCAGCAGCCTCAATCCTGTTAACTATGGCTACACCTTC. Protein: CASSLNPVNYGYTF.

This clonotype was seen a handful of times. V is TRBV25-1 and J is TRBJ2-1; 8 nucleotides agree with TRBD2. The CDR3 is made up of 16 amino acids. Germline CDR1 is MGHDK and CDR2 is SYGVNS. Trimming took 0 bases from V and 2 from J; bases not matched to a gene: 3. The CDR3 nucleotides are TGTGCCAGCAGTGAATACGGGGGGGCGACCTACAATGAGCAGTTCTTC. Its translation: CASSEYGGATYNEQFF. The entire variable domain, with the rest obtained from reference TRBV25-1 and TRBJ2-1, is as follows: EADIYQTPRYLVIGTGKKITLECSQTMGHDKMYWYQQDPGMELHLIHYSYGVNSTEKGDLSSESTVSRIRTEHFPLTLESARPSHTSQYLCASSEYGGATYNEQFFGPGTRLTVL.

V gene TRBV3-1 combines with J gene TRBJ2-1; no reliable D call. V lost 1 base to trimming and J lost 5 bases, with 9 bases between them. The germline V gene encodes CDR1 LGHDT and CDR2 YNNKEL (reference sequence). This CDR3 is 14 amino acids long. For the CDR3, the DNA is TGTGCCAGCAGCCAAGTCGGCGGAGACAATGAGCAGTTCTTC. This codes for CASSQVGGDNEQFF.

V and J are TRBV2 and TRBJ2-3; 7 nucleotides agree with TRBD1. Germline V lookup: CDR1 SNHLY, CDR2 FYNNEI. V shed 5 bases and J 3 bases; nucleotides not matched to a gene: 8. The CDR3 length is 15 residues. For the CDR3, the DNA is TGTGCCAGCAGTAAAAGCCAGGGGGTGACAGATACGCAGTATTTT. Its translation: CASSKSQGVTDTQYF.

J is TRBJ2-1 and V is TRBV7-2, with D possibly being TRBD2 (6 bases). V dropped 0 bases and J dropped 9 bases, with 9 bases sitting between them. The CDR3 spans 13 residues. The germline CDR1 and CDR2 sequences are SGHTA and FQGNSA. CDR3 in amino acids: CASSLAQEGEQFF. The DNA for the CDR3 is TGTGCCAGCAGCTTAGCGCAGGAGGGTGAGCAGTTCTTC.

This clonotype was picked up many times. The chain carries TRBV14 and TRBJ2-7; a possible D gene is TRBD1 (6 bases). The CDR3 totals 14 residues. With 4 bases removed from V and 3 bases from J, the gap between germline ends came to 13 bases. Germline assignment: CDR1 SGHDN and CDR2 FVKESK. The CDR3 loop reads CASSLLGQNYEQYF. DNA of the CDR3: TGTGCCAGCAGCCTGCTCGGACAGAACTACGAGCAGTACTTC.

This clonotype appeared once. The chain is built from TRBV5-6 and TRBJ2-7, with a possible D match to TRBD1 (5 bases). Germline-derived CDR1 and CDR2 are SGHDT and YYEEEE. Deletions cut 1 base from V and 4 bases from J, with 6 bases between. The CDR3 runs 12 residues. The CDR3 loop reads CASSLRQYEQYF. CDR3 bases: TGTGCCAGCAGCTTGAGACAGTACGAGCAGTACTTC.

The V gene is TRBV5-1, the J gene TRBJ2-5; 8 nucleotides line up with TRBD1. J was trimmed by 2 bases and V by 7 bases; bases with no gene match: 7. This CDR3 comprises 14 residues. In germline, CDR1 is SGHRS, CDR2 YFSETQ. CDR3 loop: CASAITGGQETQYF. The CDR3 bases are TGCGCCAGCGCCATAACAGGGGGTCAAGAGACCCAGTACTTC.

The rearrangement links TRBV18 to TRBJ1-1, with 7 bases identical to TRBD1. The V segment lost 2 bases and the J segment 3 bases; nucleotides outside the gene matches: 9. The CDR3 spans 16 residues. CDR1 is KGHSH and CDR2 is LQKENI in the germline V gene. The DNA for the CDR3 is TGTGCCAGCTCACCAGTGAGGGGGCATGAGGACACTGAAGCTTTCTTT. Protein: CASSPVRGHEDTEAFF.

This clonotype occurred a few times. The V and J genes are TRBV4-2 and TRBJ2-2; D is possibly TRBD1 (5 bases). V lost 0 bases and J 4 bases, leaving 9 bases between the germline ends. CDR1 is LGHNA, CDR2 YNFKEQ, per germline. The CDR3 length is 15 residues. The CDR3 here is CASSQERTPTGELFF. CDR3 nucleotides: TGTGCCAGCAGCCAAGAGAGGACACCCACCGGGGAGCTGTTTTTT.

This clonotype was found many times. The gene calls are TRBV7-2 and TRBJ1-1, with D perhaps matching TRBD1 (5 bases). The CDR3 has 14 residues. The V gene lost 5 bases and the J gene lost 9 bases, with 19 bases spanning the gap. Germline lookup yields CDR1 SGHTA and CDR2 FQGNSA. The chain's CDR3 is CASSPLTGVAQAFF. The CDR3 coding sequence is TGTGCCAGCAGCCCCCTTACAGGCGTGGCACAAGCTTTCTTT. The complete variable domain, with remaining parts taken from reference TRBV7-2 and TRBJ1-1, reads GAGVSQSPSNKVTEKGKDVELRCDPISGHTALYWYRQSLGQGLEFLIYFQGNSAPDKSGLPSDRFSAERTGGSVSTLTIQRTQQEDSAVYLCASSPLTGVAQAFFGQGTRLTVV.